This TCR beta chain was sequenced during a study of control samples from healthy donors and cancer patients. The V segment lost 8 bases and the J segment 4 bases; nucleotides outside the gene matches: 16. The CDR3 is made up of 18 amino acids. The germline V gene encodes CDR1 ENHRY and CDR2 SYGVKD. Produced via immunoSEQ multiplex PCR; TCRdb's table is partial and in-frame only. Of about 24,000 clones listed, roughly 84% are singletons. This clone showed up just once. The chain is built from TRBV10-3 and TRBJ2-7; 14 bases map to TRBD2. The origin of this receptor is a man aged 60-69 years with head and neck cancer. The sequenced material came from PBMCs. The CDR3 bases are TGTGCCATCGGGGGGGTTTCTGGGACTAGCGGGAGTGCGTACGAGCAGTACTTC. Translated, it gives CAIGGVSGTSGSAYEQYF.